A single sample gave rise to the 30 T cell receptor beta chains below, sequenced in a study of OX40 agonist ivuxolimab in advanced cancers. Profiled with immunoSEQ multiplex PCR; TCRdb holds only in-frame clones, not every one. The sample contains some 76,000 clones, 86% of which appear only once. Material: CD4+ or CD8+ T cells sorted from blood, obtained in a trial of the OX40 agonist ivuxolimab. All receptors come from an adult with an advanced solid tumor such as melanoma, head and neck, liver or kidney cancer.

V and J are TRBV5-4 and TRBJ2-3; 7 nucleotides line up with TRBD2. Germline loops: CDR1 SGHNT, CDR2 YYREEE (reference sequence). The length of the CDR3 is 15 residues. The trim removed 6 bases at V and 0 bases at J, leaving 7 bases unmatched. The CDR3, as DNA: TGTGCCAGCACGACTGGGGGGGGGAGCACAGATACGCAGTATTTT. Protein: CASTTGGGSTDTQYF.

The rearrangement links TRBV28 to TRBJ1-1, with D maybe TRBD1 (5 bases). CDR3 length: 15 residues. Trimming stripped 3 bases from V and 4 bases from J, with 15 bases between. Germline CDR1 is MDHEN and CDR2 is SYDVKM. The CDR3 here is CASSFVGEWGTEAFF. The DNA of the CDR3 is TGTGCCAGCAGTTTTGTAGGGGAGTGGGGCACTGAAGCTTTCTTT.

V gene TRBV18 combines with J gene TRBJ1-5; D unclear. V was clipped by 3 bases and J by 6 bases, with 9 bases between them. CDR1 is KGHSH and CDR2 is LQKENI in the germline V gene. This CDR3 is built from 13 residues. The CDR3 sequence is CASSPDRVQPQHF. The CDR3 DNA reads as TGTGCCAGCTCACCGGACCGGGTTCAGCCCCAGCATTTT.

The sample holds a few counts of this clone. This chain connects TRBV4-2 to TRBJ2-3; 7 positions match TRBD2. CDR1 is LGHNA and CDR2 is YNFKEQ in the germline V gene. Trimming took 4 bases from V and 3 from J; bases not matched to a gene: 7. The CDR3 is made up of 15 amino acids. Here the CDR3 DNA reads TGTGCCAGCAGCCTCCAGCGGGGTCTGACAGATACGCAGTATTTT. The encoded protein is CASSLQRGLTDTQYF.

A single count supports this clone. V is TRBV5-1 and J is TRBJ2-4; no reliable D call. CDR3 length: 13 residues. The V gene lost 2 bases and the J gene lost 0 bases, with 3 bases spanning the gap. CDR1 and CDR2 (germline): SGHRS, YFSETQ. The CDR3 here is CASSFRAKNIQYF. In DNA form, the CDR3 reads TGCGCCAGCAGCTTTCGAGCCAAAAACATTCAGTACTTC.

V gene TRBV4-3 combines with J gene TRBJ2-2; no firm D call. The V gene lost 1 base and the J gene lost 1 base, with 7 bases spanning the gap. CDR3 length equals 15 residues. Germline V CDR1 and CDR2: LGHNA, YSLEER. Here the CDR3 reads CASSQVRQNTGELFF. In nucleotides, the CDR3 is TGCGCCAGCAGCCAAGTTAGGCAGAACACCGGGGAGCTGTTTTTT.

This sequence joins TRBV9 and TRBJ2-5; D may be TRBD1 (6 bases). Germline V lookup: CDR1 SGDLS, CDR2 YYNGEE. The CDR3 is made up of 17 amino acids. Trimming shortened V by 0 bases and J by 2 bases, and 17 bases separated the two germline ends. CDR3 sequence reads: CASSVGWDTGAQETQYF. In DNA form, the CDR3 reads TGTGCCAGCAGCGTAGGTTGGGACACCGGAGCACAAGAGACCCAGTACTTC. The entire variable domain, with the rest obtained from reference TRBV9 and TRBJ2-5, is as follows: DSGVTQTPKHLITATGQRVTLRCSPRSGDLSVYWYQQSLDQGLQFLIQYYNGEERAKGNILERFSAQQFPDLHSELNLSSLELGDSALYFCASSVGWDTGAQETQYFGPGTRLLVL.

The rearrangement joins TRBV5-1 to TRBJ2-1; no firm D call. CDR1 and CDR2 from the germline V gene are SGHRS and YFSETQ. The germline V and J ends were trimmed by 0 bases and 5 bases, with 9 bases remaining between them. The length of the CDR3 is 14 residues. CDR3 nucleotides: TGCGCCAGCAGCTTGGCCACGAGGAACAATGAGCAGTTCTTC. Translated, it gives CASSLATRNNEQFF.

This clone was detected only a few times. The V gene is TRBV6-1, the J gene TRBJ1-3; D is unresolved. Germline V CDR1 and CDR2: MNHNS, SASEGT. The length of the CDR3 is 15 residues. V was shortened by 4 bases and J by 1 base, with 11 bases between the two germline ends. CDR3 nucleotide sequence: TGTGCCAGCAGTGCCTTACTCCAGTCTGGAAACACCATATATTTT. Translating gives CASSALLQSGNTIYF.

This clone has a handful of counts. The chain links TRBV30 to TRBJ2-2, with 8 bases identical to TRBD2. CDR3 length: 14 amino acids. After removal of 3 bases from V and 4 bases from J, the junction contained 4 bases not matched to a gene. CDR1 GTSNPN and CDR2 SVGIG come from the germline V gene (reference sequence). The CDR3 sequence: CAWRAGGATGELFF. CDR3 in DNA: TGTGCCTGGAGGGCGGGGGGAGCCACCGGGGAGCTGTTTTTT.

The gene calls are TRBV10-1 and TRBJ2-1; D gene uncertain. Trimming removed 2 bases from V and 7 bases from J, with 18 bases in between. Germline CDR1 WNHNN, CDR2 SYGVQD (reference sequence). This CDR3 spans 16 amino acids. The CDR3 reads CASSEPLSAEWNEQFF. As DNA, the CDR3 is TGCGCCAGCAGTGAGCCCCTTTCCGCTGAGTGGAATGAGCAGTTCTTC.

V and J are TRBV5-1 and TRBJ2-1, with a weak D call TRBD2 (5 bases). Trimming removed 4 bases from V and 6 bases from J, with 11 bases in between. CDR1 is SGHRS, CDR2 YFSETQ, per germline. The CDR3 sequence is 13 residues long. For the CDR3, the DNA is TGCGCCAGCAGCCCTAACAGCGGCAATGAGCAGTTCTTC. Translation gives CASSPNSGNEQFF.

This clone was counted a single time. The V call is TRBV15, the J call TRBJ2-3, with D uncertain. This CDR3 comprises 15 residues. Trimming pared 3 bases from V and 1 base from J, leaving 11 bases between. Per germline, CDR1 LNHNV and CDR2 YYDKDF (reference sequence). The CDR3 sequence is CATSRAKVGTDTQYF. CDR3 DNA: TGTGCCACCAGCAGGGCTAAGGTGGGCACAGATACGCAGTATTTT. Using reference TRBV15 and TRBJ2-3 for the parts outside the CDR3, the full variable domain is DAMVIQNPRYQVTQFGKPVTLSCSQTLNHNVMYWYQQKSSQAPKLLFHYYDKDFNNEADTPDNFQSRRPNTSFCFLDIRSPGLGDTAMYLCATSRAKVGTDTQYFGPGTRLTVL.

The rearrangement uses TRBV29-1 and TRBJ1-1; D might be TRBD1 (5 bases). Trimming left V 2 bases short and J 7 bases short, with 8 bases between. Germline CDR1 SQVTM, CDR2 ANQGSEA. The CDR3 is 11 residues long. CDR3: CSVEPGNEAFF. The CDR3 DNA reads TGCAGCGTTGAACCAGGGAATGAAGCTTTCTTT.

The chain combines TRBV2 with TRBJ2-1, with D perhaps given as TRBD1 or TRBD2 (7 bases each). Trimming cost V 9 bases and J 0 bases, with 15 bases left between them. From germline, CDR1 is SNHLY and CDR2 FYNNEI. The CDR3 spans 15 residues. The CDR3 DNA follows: TGTGCCAGTATGACAGGGAGGGCCTCCTACAATGAGCAGTTCTTC. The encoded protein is CASMTGRASYNEQFF.

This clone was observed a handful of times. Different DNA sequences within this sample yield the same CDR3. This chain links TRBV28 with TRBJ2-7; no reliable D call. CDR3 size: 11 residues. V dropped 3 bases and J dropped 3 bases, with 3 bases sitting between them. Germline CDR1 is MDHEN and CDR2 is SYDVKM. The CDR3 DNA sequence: TGTGCCAGCAGTTTGGACTACGAGCAGTACTTC. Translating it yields CASSLDYEQYF.

The CDR3 loop reads CASSEEGAWGQPQHF. In DNA, the CDR3 is TGTGCCAGCAGTGAAGAAGGGGCGTGGGGTCAGCCCCAGCATTTT. The gene calls are TRBV2 and TRBJ1-5; D possibly corresponds to TRBD1 (5 bases). There are 15 residues in the CDR3. V lost 1 base to trimming and J lost 6 bases, with 13 bases between them. Germline V lookup: CDR1 SNHLY, CDR2 FYNNEI. The whole variable domain, remainder taken from reference TRBV2 and TRBJ1-5, is EPEVTQTPSHQVTQMGQEVILRCVPISNHLYFYWYRQILGQKVEFLVSFYNNEISEKSEIFDDQFSVERPDGSNFTLKIRSTKLEDSAMYFCASSEEGAWGQPQHFGDGTRLSIL.

The CDR3 sequence: CSVDREYGYTF. The DNA for the CDR3 is TGCAGCGTTGACAGGGAGTATGGCTACACCTTC. The J gene is TRBJ1-2, the V gene TRBV29-1; possible D gene TRBD1, 5 bases. Germline CDR1 and CDR2: SQVTM and ANQGSEA. The CDR3 is 11 residues long. Trimming left V 3 bases short and J 5 bases short, with 7 bases between.

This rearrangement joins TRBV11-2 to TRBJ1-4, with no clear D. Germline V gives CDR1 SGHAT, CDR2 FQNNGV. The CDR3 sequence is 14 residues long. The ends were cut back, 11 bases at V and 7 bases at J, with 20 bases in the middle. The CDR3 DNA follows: TGTGCCTGGAGCCCACGGGGAGTTGCTGAAAAACTGTTTTTT. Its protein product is CAWSPRGVAEKLFF.

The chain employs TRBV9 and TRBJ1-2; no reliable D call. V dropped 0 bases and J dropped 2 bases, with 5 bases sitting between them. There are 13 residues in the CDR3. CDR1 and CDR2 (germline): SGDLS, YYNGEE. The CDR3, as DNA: TGTGCCAGCAGCGTAGACCCCAACTATGGCTACACCTTC. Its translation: CASSVDPNYGYTF.

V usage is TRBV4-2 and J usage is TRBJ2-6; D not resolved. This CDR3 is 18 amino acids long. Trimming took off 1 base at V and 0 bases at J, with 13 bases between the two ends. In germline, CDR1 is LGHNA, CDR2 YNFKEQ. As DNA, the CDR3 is TGTGCCAGCAGCCAAGGACGGATAGGGCTCTCTGGGGCCAACGTCCTGACTTTC. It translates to CASSQGRIGLSGANVLTF.

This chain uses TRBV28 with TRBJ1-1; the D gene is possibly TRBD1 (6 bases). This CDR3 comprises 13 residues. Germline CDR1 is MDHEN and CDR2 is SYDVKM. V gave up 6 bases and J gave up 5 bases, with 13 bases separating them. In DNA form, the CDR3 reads TGTGCCAGCAGGGCCACAGGGAGGACTGAAGCTTTCTTT. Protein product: CASRATGRTEAFF.

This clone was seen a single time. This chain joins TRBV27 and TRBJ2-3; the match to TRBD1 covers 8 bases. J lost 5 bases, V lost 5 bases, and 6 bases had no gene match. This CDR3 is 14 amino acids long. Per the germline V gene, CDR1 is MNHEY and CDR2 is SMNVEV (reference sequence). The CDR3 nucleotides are TGTGCCAGCAGTCCGCGACAGGGGAAAGATACGCAGTATTTT. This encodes CASSPRQGKDTQYF.

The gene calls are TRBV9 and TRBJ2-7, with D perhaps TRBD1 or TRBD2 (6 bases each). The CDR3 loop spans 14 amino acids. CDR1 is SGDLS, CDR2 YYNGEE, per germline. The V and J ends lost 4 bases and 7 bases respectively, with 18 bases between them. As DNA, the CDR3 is TGTGCCAGCAGCAGTGAGGGGGGCATGGCGGAGCAGTACTTC. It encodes CASSSEGGMAEQYF. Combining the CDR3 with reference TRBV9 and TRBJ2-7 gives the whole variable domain DSGVTQTPKHLITATGQRVTLRCSPRSGDLSVYWYQQSLDQGLQFLIQYYNGEERAKGNILERFSAQQFPDLHSELNLSSLELGDSALYFCASSSEGGMAEQYFGPGTRLTVT.

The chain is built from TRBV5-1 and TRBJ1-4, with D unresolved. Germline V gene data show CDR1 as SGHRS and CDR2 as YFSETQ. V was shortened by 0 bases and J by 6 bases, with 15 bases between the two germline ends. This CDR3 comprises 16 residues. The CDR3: CASSLGAWVPDEKLFF. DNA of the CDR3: TGCGCCAGCAGCTTGGGGGCCTGGGTTCCGGATGAAAAACTGTTTTTT.

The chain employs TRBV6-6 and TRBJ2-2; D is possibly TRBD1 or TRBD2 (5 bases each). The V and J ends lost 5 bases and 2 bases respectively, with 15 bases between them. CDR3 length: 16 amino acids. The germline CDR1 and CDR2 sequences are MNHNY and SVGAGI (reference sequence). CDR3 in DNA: TGTGCCAGCAGTCTCACGGGGACGGATAACACCGGGGAGCTGTTTTTT. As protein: CASSLTGTDNTGELFF.

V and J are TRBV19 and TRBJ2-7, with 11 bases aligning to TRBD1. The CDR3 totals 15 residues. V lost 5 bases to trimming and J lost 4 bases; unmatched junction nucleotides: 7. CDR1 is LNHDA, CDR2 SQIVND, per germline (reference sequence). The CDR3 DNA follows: TGTGCCAGTAGTCTTGGACAGGGGGCCATGTACGAGCAGTACTTC. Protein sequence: CASSLGQGAMYEQYF.

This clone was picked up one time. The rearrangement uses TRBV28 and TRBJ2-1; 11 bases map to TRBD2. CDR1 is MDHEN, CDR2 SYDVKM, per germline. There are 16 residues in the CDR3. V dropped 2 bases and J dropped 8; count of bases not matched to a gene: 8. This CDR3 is CASSLSTSGRSYEQFF. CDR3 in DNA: TGTGCCAGCAGTTTAAGCACTAGCGGGAGATCGTATGAGCAGTTCTTC.

CDR3 sequence (DNA): TGTGCCAGCAGTGAACGCTTGGACAGGGGGTTGTTCTTC. Protein sequence: CASSERLDRGLFF. The gene calls are TRBV6-1 and TRBJ2-1, with 10 bases aligning to TRBD1. V lost 2 bases and J lost 15; bases outside the gene matches: 7. Germline V gives CDR1 MNHNS, CDR2 SASEGT. The CDR3 runs 13 residues.

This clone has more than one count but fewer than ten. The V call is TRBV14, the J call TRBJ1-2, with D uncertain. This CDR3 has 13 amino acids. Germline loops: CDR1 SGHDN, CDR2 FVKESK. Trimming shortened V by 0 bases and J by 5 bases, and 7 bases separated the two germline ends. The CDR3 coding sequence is TGTGCCAGCAGCCAAGATCCAGAATATGGCTACACCTTC. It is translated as CASSQDPEYGYTF.